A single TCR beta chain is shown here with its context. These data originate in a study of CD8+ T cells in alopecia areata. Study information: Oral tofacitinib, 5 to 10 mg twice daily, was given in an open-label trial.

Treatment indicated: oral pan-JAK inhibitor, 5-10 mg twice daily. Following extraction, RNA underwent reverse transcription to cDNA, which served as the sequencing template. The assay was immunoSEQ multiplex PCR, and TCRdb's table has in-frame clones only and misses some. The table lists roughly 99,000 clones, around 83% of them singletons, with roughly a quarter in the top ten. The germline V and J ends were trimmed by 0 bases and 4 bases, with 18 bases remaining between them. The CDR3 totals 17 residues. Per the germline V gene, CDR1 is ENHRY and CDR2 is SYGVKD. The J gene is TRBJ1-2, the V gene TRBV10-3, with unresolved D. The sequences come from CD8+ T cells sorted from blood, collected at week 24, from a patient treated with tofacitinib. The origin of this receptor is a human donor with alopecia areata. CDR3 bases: TGTGCCATCAGTGAGTCGGGAGCGGCCAGCCCTACCTATGGCTACACCTTC. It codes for CAISESGAASPTYGYTF.